This T cell receptor beta chain was captured by sequencing in a study of cytomegalovirus exposure and HLA in healthy donors. Germline V lookup: CDR1 SGHTA, CDR2 FQGNSA. The CDR3 has 18 residues. Deletions cut 0 bases from V and 7 bases from J, with 22 bases between. The PCR was carried out with 60 Vbeta primers and 13 Jbeta primers. The data were produced by immunoSEQ multiplex PCR, yet TCRdb's version contains in-frame clones alone and is incomplete. The data hold about 150,000 clones, with 70% to 80% observed a single time. The sequence was obtained from a man aged 25-45 years in good health and CMV-seropositive. Sequencing used PBMCs. The chain combines TRBV7-2 with TRBJ2-1, with a weak D call TRBD1 (5 bases). The CDR3 spells CASSLAGALRLAVNEQFF. The CDR3 bases are TGTGCCAGCAGCTTAGCTGGGGCCCTTAGGCTGGCCGTTAATGAGCAGTTCTTC.